The 21 T cell receptor beta chains presented below share a single source sample, sequenced in a study of a mutant IDH1 vaccine in newly diagnosed glioma. The assay was immunoSEQ multiplex PCR, and TCRdb's table has in-frame clones only and misses some. The data show about 62,000 clones, 83% seen once. Time point noted: week 47, end of study. What each vaccine dose contained was 300 ug of mutant IDH1 20-mer peptide, accompanied by topical imiquimod. No antigen has been identified for these receptors. The sample consisted of PBMCs, taken from a glioma patient whose treatment included an IDH1 peptide vaccine. The origin of the receptors is a man aged 25 to 40 with glioma.

The chain joins TRBV19 to TRBJ2-5; TRBD2 matches 10 bases. Looked up from germline, CDR1 is LNHDA and CDR2 is SQIVND (reference sequence). The V segment lost 4 bases and the J segment 5 bases; nucleotides outside the gene matches: 19. The CDR3 length is 19 residues. Here the CDR3 DNA reads TGTGCCAGTAGTAGTTGGGCTAGCGGGGGAGATACCACGTCGGAGACCCAGTACTTC. Amino acid sequence: CASSSWASGGDTTSETQYF.

The rearrangement uses TRBV28 and TRBJ2-7; TRBD1 agrees at 8 bases. The germline gives CDR1 MDHEN, CDR2 SYDVKM. This CDR3 contains 15 residues. V lost 5 bases and J lost 2; bases outside the gene matches: 8. The CDR3 coding sequence is TGTGCCAGCAGTCTAAACAGGGGGTGGACCTACGAGCAGTACTTC. Translating gives CASSLNRGWTYEQYF.

The J gene is TRBJ1-2, the V gene TRBV2, with 11 bases lining up with TRBD1. Germline V CDR1 and CDR2: SNHLY, FYNNEI. The CDR3 sequence is 16 residues long. The trim removed 5 bases at V and 4 bases at J, leaving 9 bases unmatched. The DNA of the CDR3 is TGTGCCAGCAGTCCCCGGGACAGGGGGGACTTCTATGGCTACACCTTC. Translation gives CASSPRDRGDFYGYTF.

In this sample, this clone turned up a few times. This chain links TRBV2 with TRBJ2-2; D call uncertain. The germline V and J ends were trimmed by 7 bases and 8 bases, with 14 bases remaining between them. The CDR3 totals 13 residues. The germline V gene encodes CDR1 SNHLY and CDR2 FYNNEI. This CDR3 is CASKDPGPGELFF. The CDR3 coding sequence is TGTGCCAGCAAGGACCCTGGCCCTGGGGAGCTGTTTTTT.

The rearrangement joins TRBV18 to TRBJ1-1; 7 bases line up with TRBD1. Germline-derived CDR1 and CDR2 are KGHSH and LQKENI. The ends lost 3 bases at V and 0 bases at J; junction bases unmatched: 4. This CDR3 is built from 15 residues. The CDR3 loop reads CASSPGTAMNTEAFF. The CDR3 DNA follows: TGTGCCAGCTCACCCGGGACAGCGATGAACACTGAAGCTTTCTTT.

This clone was found once. The CDR3 reads CASRSDRRETQYF. The CDR3 nucleotides read TGTGCCAGCAGGTCGGACAGGAGGGAGACCCAGTACTTC. The chain has TRBV27 and TRBJ2-5; the match to TRBD1 covers 7 bases. There are 13 residues in the CDR3. From germline, CDR1 is MNHEY and CDR2 SMNVEV (reference sequence). Trimming at V came to 6 bases and at J to 5 bases, leaving 6 bases not matched to a gene.

Note on this clone: Distinct nucleotide sequences in the sample also encode this CDR3. The chain recombines TRBV7-9 with TRBJ1-3; D unclear. The CDR3 loop spans 14 amino acids. Germline CDR1 and CDR2: SEHNR and FQNEAQ (reference sequence). Trimming pared 4 bases from V and 1 base from J, leaving 8 bases between. CDR3 protein: CASSSLESGNTIYF. The CDR3 DNA is TGTGCCAGCAGCTCTCTGGAGTCTGGAAACACCATATATTTT. Full variable domain (outside the CDR3, taken from reference TRBV7-9 and TRBJ1-3): DTGVSQNPRHKITKRGQNVTFRCDPISEHNRLYWYRQTLGQGPEFLTYFQNEAQLEKSRLLSDRFSAERPKGSFSTLEIQRTEQGDSAMYLCASSSLESGNTIYFGEGSWLTVV.

This chain connects TRBV9 to TRBJ2-5; D remains ambiguous. Germline values: CDR1 SGDLS, CDR2 YYNGEE. CDR3 size: 13 residues. V gave up 4 bases and J gave up 0 bases, with 7 bases separating them. The CDR3 protein is CASSPRYQETQYF. CDR3 coding DNA: TGTGCCAGCAGCCCCCGGTACCAAGAGACCCAGTACTTC.

This sequence joins TRBV9 and TRBJ1-1; TRBD1 agrees at 7 bases. V lost 4 bases and J lost 6; bases outside the gene matches: 6. Germline V gene sequence: CDR1 SGDLS, CDR2 YYNGEE. This CDR3 spans 13 amino acids. The CDR3 sequence: CASSPRQGAEAFF. CDR3 in DNA: TGTGCCAGCAGCCCTAGACAGGGAGCTGAAGCTTTCTTT.

The rearrangement links TRBV2 to TRBJ2-3, with 7 bases lining up with TRBD1. Germline V CDR1 and CDR2: SNHLY, FYNNEI. With 9 bases clipped from V and 2 bases from J, the junction kept 11 bases outside the gene matches. This CDR3 contains 15 residues. Here the CDR3 DNA reads TGTGCCAGTCTACCTGAGGGGACAGCCACAGATACGCAGTATTTT. Encoded protein: CASLPEGTATDTQYF.

The CDR3 coding sequence is TGTGCCAGCAGTTCGCAGGGGGGAGAGACCCAGTACTTC. Its protein product is CASSSQGGETQYF. The chain employs TRBV28 and TRBJ2-5; maybe TRBD1 (7 bases). V was trimmed by 4 bases and J by 4 bases, leaving 10 bases between them. This CDR3 is built from 13 residues. The V gene's germline CDR1 is MDHEN and CDR2 SYDVKM.

The rearrangement uses TRBV5-1 and TRBJ2-5; D gene unclear. CDR3 size: 17 residues. With 7 bases removed from V and 2 bases from J, the gap between germline ends came to 24 bases. The germline V gene has CDR1 SGHRS and CDR2 YFSETQ. The DNA of the CDR3 is TGCGCCAGCCCGGACGGTCCCATCCGGAAGGTTCAAGAGACCCAGTACTTC. Translation gives CASPDGPIRKVQETQYF.

The chain has TRBV28 and TRBJ2-7, with D perhaps given as TRBD1 or TRBD2 (5 bases each). The length of the CDR3 is 16 residues. Trimming stripped 6 bases from V and 4 bases from J, with 22 bases between. Germline CDR1 MDHEN, CDR2 SYDVKM. The DNA of the CDR3 is TGTGCCAGCAGCCACCAAGCCGGGACCCTATTTTACGAGCAGTACTTC. As protein: CASSHQAGTLFYEQYF.

This clone has more than one count but fewer than ten. The genes are TRBV5-4 and TRBJ1-6, with D maybe TRBD1 (5 bases). There are 17 residues in the CDR3. CDR1 is SGHNT and CDR2 is YYREEE in the germline V gene (reference sequence). V lost 2 bases and J 6 bases, leaving 18 bases between the germline ends. Here the CDR3 reads CASSLQLPGPGNSPLHF. For the CDR3, the DNA is TGTGCCAGCAGCTTACAACTTCCGGGACCGGGTAATTCACCCCTCCACTTT. Full variable domain (outside the CDR3, taken from reference TRBV5-4 and TRBJ1-6): ETGVTQSPTHLIKTRGQQVTLRCSSQSGHNTVSWYQQALGQGPQFIFQYYREEENGRGNFPPRFSGLQFPNYSSELNVNALELDDSALYLCASSLQLPGPGNSPLHFGNGTRLTVT.

The chain is built from TRBV15 and TRBJ2-1, with TRBD2 identical over 11 bases. Trimming cost V 1 base and J 8 bases; bases outside gene matches: 7. This CDR3 spans 16 amino acids. The germline V gene has CDR1 LNHNV and CDR2 YYDKDF (reference sequence). The CDR3 reads CATSRGSSGGIDEQFF. The CDR3 region has the DNA TGTGCCACCAGCAGAGGTTCTAGCGGGGGGATCGATGAGCAGTTCTTC.

V usage is TRBV11-2 and J usage is TRBJ1-2, with a weak D call TRBD1 (5 bases). V shed 3 bases and J shed 6 bases, with 11 bases lying between them. There are 13 residues in the CDR3. The V gene's germline CDR1 is SGHAT and CDR2 FQNNGV. The CDR3 region has the DNA TGTGCCAGCAGCTTCGGCACAGGCCATGGCTACACCTTC. Translating it yields CASSFGTGHGYTF.

The V gene is TRBV4-2, the J gene TRBJ2-3, with TRBD2 matching 9 bases. CDR3 length: 16 residues. CDR1 is LGHNA, CDR2 YNFKEQ, per germline. V lost 1 base and J lost 1; bases outside the gene matches: 3. The DNA for the CDR3 is TGTGCCAGCAGCCAAGGGGCTAGCGGGGGCACAGATACGCAGTATTTT. Its protein product is CASSQGASGGTDTQYF.

J is TRBJ1-2 and V is TRBV13; D is ambiguous. Germline CDR1 reads PRHDT; CDR2 reads FYEKMQ (reference sequence). Trimming removed 0 bases from V and 3 bases from J, with 8 bases in between. The CDR3 runs to 14 residues. CDR3 region: CASSLGGSDYGYTF. As DNA, the CDR3 is TGTGCCAGCAGCTTAGGAGGATCCGACTATGGCTACACCTTC.

The chain uses TRBV5-1 and TRBJ2-7, with 9 nucleotides matching TRBD1. Germline V CDR1 and CDR2: SGHRS, YFSETQ. V gave up 0 bases and J gave up 0 bases; unmatched junction bases: 1. CDR3 size: 15 residues. CDR3: CASSLGTGDSYEQYF. CDR3 sequence (DNA): TGCGCCAGCAGCTTGGGGACAGGGGACTCCTACGAGCAGTACTTC. The complete variable domain, with remaining parts taken from reference TRBV5-1 and TRBJ2-7, reads KAGVTQTPRYLIKTRGQQVTLSCSPISGHRSVSWYQQTPGQGLQFLFEYFSETQRNKGNFPGRFSGRQFSNSRSEMNVSTLELGDSALYLCASSLGTGDSYEQYFGPGTRLTVT.

The rearrangement links TRBV7-8 to TRBJ1-2; D remains unclear. This CDR3 has 12 residues. The ends were cut back, 4 bases at V and 2 bases at J, with 5 bases in the middle. CDR1 is SGHVS and CDR2 is FQNEAQ in the germline V gene. The chain's CDR3 is CASSSTNYGYTF. The CDR3 bases are TGTGCCAGCAGCTCAACAAACTATGGCTACACCTTC.

The chain links TRBV9 to TRBJ2-5, with 8 bases that match TRBD1. With 4 bases clipped from V and 4 bases from J, the junction kept 6 bases outside the gene matches. CDR3 size: 14 residues. CDR1 SGDLS and CDR2 YYNGEE come from the germline V gene. The CDR3 DNA follows: TGTGCCAGCAGCCTCGGACAGGGCGCAGAGACCCAGTACTTC. It yields the protein CASSLGQGAETQYF.